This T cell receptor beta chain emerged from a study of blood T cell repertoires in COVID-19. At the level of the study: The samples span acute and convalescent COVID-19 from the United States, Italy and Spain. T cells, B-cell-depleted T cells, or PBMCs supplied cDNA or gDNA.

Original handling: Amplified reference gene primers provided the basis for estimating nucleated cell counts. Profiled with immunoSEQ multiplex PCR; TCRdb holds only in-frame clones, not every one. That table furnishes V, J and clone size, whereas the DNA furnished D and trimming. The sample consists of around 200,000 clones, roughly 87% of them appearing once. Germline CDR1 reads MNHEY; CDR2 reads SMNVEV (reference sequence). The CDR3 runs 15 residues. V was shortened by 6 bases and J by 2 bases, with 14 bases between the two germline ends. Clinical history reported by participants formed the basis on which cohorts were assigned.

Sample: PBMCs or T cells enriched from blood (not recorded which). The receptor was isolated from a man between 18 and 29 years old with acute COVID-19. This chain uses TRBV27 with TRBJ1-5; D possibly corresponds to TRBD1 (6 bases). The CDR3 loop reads CASSPLYRGNQPQHF. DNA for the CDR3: TGTGCCAGCAGCCCCCTGTACAGGGGCAATCAGCCCCAGCATTTT.